Below are 16 T cell receptor beta chains sequenced from a single sample in a study of post-analysis software for immune sequencing data. For these TCRs, the target antigens are not known. Sequencing libraries made from TCR beta cDNA carried unique molecular identifiers. TCRdb recomputed calls from the PCR reads with MiXCR, one row per CDR3 protein. The repertoire holds fewer than 850,000 distinct CDR3 sequences, with 46% as singletons. General study results and limits: Higher frequency in patients than in controls was seen for about five TRBV segments, with TRBV5-6, TRBV5-1 and TRBV20-1 among them.

The sample comprised blood. The source is a girl aged 5-17 years with multiple sclerosis.

The chain uses TRBV29-1 and TRBJ2-5; tentative D call: TRBD2 (5 bases). The CDR3 totals 14 residues. V lost 4 bases and J 1 base, leaving 13 bases between the germline ends. Germline values: CDR1 SQVTM, CDR2 ANQGSEA. CDR3 amino acids: CSVVSFLAQETQYF. As DNA, the CDR3 is TGCAGCGTTGTATCGTTCCTAGCCCAAGAGACCCAGTACTTC.

V is TRBV3-1 and J is TRBJ2-3; tentatively, D is TRBD2 (7 bases). V lost 2 bases to trimming and J lost 6 bases, with 12 bases between them. The CDR3 is made up of 14 amino acids. The germline CDR1 and CDR2 sequences are LGHDT and YNNKEL (reference sequence). CDR3 bases: TGTGCCAGCAGCCAACATTCGGGGGGCGATACGCAGTATTTT. Protein: CASSQHSGGDTQYF.

This sequence joins TRBV12-3 or TRBV12-4 and TRBJ2-5; D possibly corresponds to TRBD1 (6 bases). The CDR3 covers 14 residues. The V and J ends lost 6 bases and 1 base respectively, with 12 bases between them. CDR3 sequence reads: CASSWGRIQETQYF. The CDR3 DNA follows: TGTGCCAGCAGCTGGGGGCGGATCCAAGAGACCCAGTACTTC.

CDR3 DNA sequence: TGTGCCAGCAGCACATACCTACCGGGCCAGGCAACAGATACGCAGTATTTT. Residues: CASSTYLPGQATDTQYF. J is TRBJ2-3 and V is TRBV7-2, with D unclear. This CDR3 has 17 residues. CDR1 SGHTA and CDR2 FQGNSA come from the germline V gene. Trimming took off 5 bases at V and 3 bases at J, with 21 bases between the two ends.

The chain joins TRBV29-1 to TRBJ2-1; tentatively, D is TRBD1 or TRBD2 (6 bases each). The CDR3 loop spans 16 amino acids. With 5 bases removed from V and 8 bases from J, the gap between germline ends came to 25 bases. Germline V gene lookup returns CDR1 SQVTM and CDR2 ANQGSEA. The CDR3 DNA is TGCAGCGTTAGGGGGGCCGTACAAAACCCCCTCGATGAGCAGTTCTTC. As protein: CSVRGAVQNPLDEQFF.

The genes are TRBV4-3 and TRBJ2-2; D is unresolved. The V and J ends lost 4 bases and 1 base respectively, with 16 bases between them. The CDR3 totals 17 residues. The germline gives CDR1 LGHNA, CDR2 YSLEER. Here the CDR3 DNA reads TGCGCCAGCAGCCTCGCACATGGGCTACTGAACACCGGGGAGCTGTTTTTT. Translated, it gives CASSLAHGLLNTGELFF.

Of note for this clonotype: At one end the junction does not follow the germline gene, possibly because of a read error. V usage is TRBV7-9 and J usage is TRBJ1-6; D is unclear. The CDR3 contains 15 residues. Looked up from germline, CDR1 is SEHNR and CDR2 is FQNEAQ (reference sequence). CDR3 in amino acids: CASSFYGSSNSPLHF. CDR3 in DNA: TGTGCCAGCAGCTTTTACGGATCCTCTAATTCACCCCTCCACTTT.

The chain carries TRBV13 and TRBJ2-7; possibly TRBD2 for D (7 bases). The CDR3 consists of 14 residues. The V end lost 5 bases, the J end lost 2 bases, and 13 bases lay between the germline ends. The germline CDR1 and CDR2 sequences are PRHDT and FYEKMQ (reference sequence). The CDR3 DNA sequence: TGTGCCAGCAGCGTACAGGGACTACCCTACGAGCAGTACTTC. As protein: CASSVQGLPYEQYF.

The CDR3 spells CASSLSRLAWENEQFF. CDR3 coding DNA: TGTGCCAGCAGTTTATCGCGACTAGCGTGGGAGAATGAGCAGTTCTTC. J is TRBJ2-1 and V is TRBV27; TRBD2 agrees at 8 bases. Germline trimming cut 0 bases from V and 7 bases from J; bases unmatched to any gene: 8. CDR1 MNHEY and CDR2 SMNVEV come from the germline V gene (reference sequence). The CDR3 runs to 16 residues.

This chain uses TRBV20-1 with TRBJ2-3, with unresolved D. CDR3 length: 15 amino acids. Germline CDR1 and CDR2: DFQATT and SNEGSKA (reference sequence). Trimming took off 0 bases at V and 7 bases at J, with 17 bases between the two ends. The DNA of the CDR3 is TGCAGTGCTAGAGATCTATCCGGAAAGCCCAATACGCAGTATTTT. Translating it yields CSARDLSGKPNTQYF.

In this sample, this clonotype turned up many times. The chain carries TRBV7-2 and TRBJ1-1; D may be TRBD1 (6 bases). The CDR3 length is 15 residues. From germline, CDR1 is SGHTA and CDR2 FQGNSA. Trimming pared 3 bases from V and 1 base from J, leaving 12 bases between. In DNA, the CDR3 is TGTGCCAGCAGCTTGACGACAGGACCGAACACTGAAGCTTTCTTT. Its protein product is CASSLTTGPNTEAFF.

V is TRBV20-1 and J is TRBJ2-3, with D unclear. The V and J ends lost 0 bases and 0 bases respectively, with 7 bases between them. This CDR3 spans 14 amino acids. CDR1 and CDR2 from the germline V gene are DFQATT and SNEGSKA (reference sequence). The CDR3 nucleotides are TGCAGTGCTAGAGAGCTAACCAGCACAGATACGCAGTATTTT. Its translation is CSARELTSTDTQYF.

This clonotype was recorded at least ten times. The rearrangement uses TRBV6-4 and TRBJ2-3, with D possibly being TRBD2 (5 bases). From germline, CDR1 is MRHNA and CDR2 SNTAGT. The CDR3 is made up of 14 amino acids. V lost 6 bases and J lost 0, with 10 bases in between. The CDR3 reads CASSDAGSTDTQYF. CDR3 sequence (DNA): TGTGCCAGCAGCGACGCGGGCAGCACAGATACGCAGTATTTT.

This clonotype was counted many times. This chain links TRBV29-1 with TRBJ2-5; D ambiguous. Germline V lookup: CDR1 SQVTM, CDR2 ANQGSEA. V lost 2 bases and J 4 bases, leaving 11 bases between the germline ends. This CDR3 region has 13 residues. This chain's CDR3 is CSVESSPGETQYF. CDR3 nucleotides: TGCAGCGTTGAATCTAGTCCCGGAGAGACCCAGTACTTC.

This clonotype was recorded a few times. The chain carries TRBV5-1 and TRBJ2-5; TRBD2 might be the D (5 bases). Germline CDR1 is SGHRS and CDR2 is YFSETQ. This CDR3 is 14 amino acids long. Deletions cut 4 bases from V and 5 bases from J, with 15 bases between. CDR3 nucleotide sequence: TGCGCCAGCAGCCTTGGAGACCAGCGGGAGACCCAGTACTTC. This translates into CASSLGDQRETQYF.

This rearrangement joins TRBV12-3 or TRBV12-4 to TRBJ1-1, with 10 bases identical to TRBD1. The CDR3 is 15 amino acids. Trimming cost V 3 bases and J 5 bases; bases outside gene matches: 6. CDR3 DNA: TGTGCCAGCAGTTTCCACGGGACAGGGGTTACTGAAGCTTTCTTT. Residues: CASSFHGTGVTEAFF.